The clone carrying this T cell receptor (beta chain) was observed at least ten times. The antigen remains unidentified. Described time point: persistent/refractory GD, antithyroid drugs over 5 years with positive TRAb. Extracted PBMC RNA gave rise to the TCR library. Doctors identified Graves' disease using the American Thyroid Association guidelines. In this cohort, patients came from an endocrinology department located in Xi'an, China. The TCR beta library used iRepertoire HTBI primers with Arm-PCR amplification of CDR3. MiXCR, run by TCRdb on the multiplex PCR reads, gives a single entry per CDR3 protein. This sample yields roughly 360,000 distinct CDR3 sequences, of which 23% are seen a single time; approximately 27% belongs to the top ten. These data belong to a study of regulatory T cells in long-lasting Graves disease. As for the study in general: Graves' disease counted as persistent after over 5 years of antithyroid drugs with positive TSH receptor antibodies. Notes on the study in general: Relative to new patients (around 1,000), persistent patients exhibited greater sharing of public clonotypes (around 3,000).

V was shortened by 5 bases and J by 2 bases, with 9 bases between the two germline ends. This CDR3 spans 13 amino acids. CDR1 and CDR2 (germline): MRHNA, SNTAGT. The receptor was derived from a middle-aged woman with Graves disease. Here the sequenced sample was peripheral blood mononuclear cells (PBMCs), taken when the disease was refractory, from a patient treated with antithyroid drugs. The rearrangement uses TRBV6-4 and TRBJ1-1; D call uncertain. This CDR3 reads CASSFDPNTEAFF. The CDR3 DNA sequence: TGTGCCAGCAGTTTTGACCCAAACACTGAAGCTTTCTTT.